This T cell receptor beta chain was obtained from a study of post-analysis software for immune sequencing data (dated by TCRdb to the mid-2010s). Regarding the complete study: Relapsing-remitting, secondary progressive and progressive-relapsing multiple sclerosis were recorded as disease courses, and subtype annotation was lacking for some patients. The patient repertoires were set against approximately 10 previously published healthy control repertoires from donors whose ages ranged from roughly 6 to 27 years. A subset of samples was prepared in parallel using single-end sample barcoding, then pooled and co-amplified after Illumina adapter ligation.

TCR beta repertoires were profiled from peripheral blood of some 13 young patients with multiple sclerosis to demonstrate the VDJtools post-analysis software. Multiple sclerosis patients were children and adolescents aged about 6 to 16 years. Preparation of the library involved PCR. TCRdb records Illumina HiSeq 2500 as the sequencer. To reduce PCR and sequencing biases, unique molecular identifiers were incorporated into the TCR beta cDNA libraries. Per 1 to 10 million input T cells, approximately 500,000 cDNA molecules were obtained, such that each molecule approximated one T cell. Patient libraries were prepared and sequenced with the same protocol used for the earlier healthy control dataset. Within a given batch, samples were prepared together, multiplexed and sequenced on the same HiSeq lane. Per the authors' processing: Raw barcoded reads were processed with MIGEC, discarding single-read molecular identifier groups before consensus assembly and CDR3 extraction. VDJtools was used for post-analysis of the clonotype tables, and diversity was normalized by down-sampling every dataset to the size of the smallest sample. Repertoire overlap clustering matched CDR3 amino acid but not nucleotide sequences to correct batch-related cross-sample contamination. Using fastp at Q25 and MiXCR, TCRdb reprocessed the public reads and kept productive beta chains. When rows share a CDR3 protein, they turn into one entry using the most common DNA and genes. The V and J calls follow TCRdb's processing rather than the paper's. The sample records 450,000 to 700,000 distinct CDR3 sequences, roughly 46% of which are singletons. The ten largest account for around 1.7% of the sample.

On this clonotype: It has no known antigen specificity. Per-base qualities were not stored, and no clone one base away is much larger.

What the work shows at the level of the full study, not this receptor alone: When samples were clustered directly using the F measure, samples prepared in the same batch co-clustered strongly, which prompted a batch-effect correction. The multiple sclerosis patient group was slightly younger than the control group. Patients showed significantly higher frequencies than controls for roughly five TRBV segments, among them TRBV5-6, TRBV5-1 and TRBV20-1. Normalized Chao1 diversity was significantly lower in multiple sclerosis patients than controls, suggesting substantial peripheral T-cell clonal expansion.

From the cysteine up to the phenylalanine, the CDR3 has a length of 16 residues. The entry retains the CDR3 DNA only, 48 bases that are in frame from base 1. For this chain, trimming is 4 bases at the V end and 3 bases at the J end, and the number of junction bases without a gene match is 9. The germline V gene yields SGHRS for CDR1 and YFSETQ for CDR2. The receptor's source is a girl aged 5 to 17 with multiple sclerosis. Sequences were obtained from blood. Here the chain combines TRBV5-1 and TRBJ2-3, with 9 bases aligning to TRBD1. The nucleotide sequence is given as TGCGCCAGCAGCCCTCCCGGGACAGGGACTACAGATACGCAGTATTTT. Its translation reads: CASSPPGTGTTDTQYF.